Below, 5 T cell receptor beta chains from the same sample are listed, as sequenced in a study of response to subunit inactivated influenza vaccine. TCRdb re-analysed the RT-PCR reads in MiXCR, keeping a single row per CDR3 protein. The sample comprises 800,000 or so distinct CDR3 sequences, less than 25% of which are singletons, and roughly 10% rests with the top ten. This specimen consisted of PBMCs from blood, obtained about 5 days after vaccination. The origin of the receptors is a man aged 50 to 60 who received an inactivated influenza vaccine.

CDR3 DNA sequence: TGTGCCAGCATGTCCGGACTAGCGGGAACCACCGGGGAGCTGTTTTTT. The encoded protein is CASMSGLAGTTGELFF. The chain recombines TRBV2 with TRBJ2-2, with 12 bases identical to TRBD2. The CDR3 has 16 amino acids. Germline trimming cut 7 bases from V and 4 bases from J; bases unmatched to any gene: 7. Germline-derived CDR1 and CDR2 are SNHLY and FYNNEI.

This clonotype has a handful of counts. The V and J genes are TRBV19 and TRBJ2-1; 15 bases map to TRBD2. Unmatched junction bases numbered 4, after V lost 3 bases and J lost 7 bases. This CDR3 spans 16 amino acids. Germline loops: CDR1 LNHDA, CDR2 SQIVND (reference sequence). The CDR3 DNA sequence: TGTGCCAGTAGTATCGGACTAGCGGGGGGGAAGAATGAGCAGTTCTTC. Translation gives CASSIGLAGGKNEQFF.

This clonotype showed up just a few times. The chain recombines TRBV4-2 with TRBJ2-5, with TRBD2 identical over 7 bases. The germline V gene has CDR1 LGHNA and CDR2 YNFKEQ. The CDR3 covers 16 residues. V shed 2 bases, J shed 1 base, and the junction held 7 bases outside the gene matches. CDR3 DNA sequence: TGTGCCAGCAGCCAATCCACCGGGACTACCCAAGAGACCCAGTACTTC. Amino acids: CASSQSTGTTQETQYF.

The rearrangement links TRBV5-1 to TRBJ1-5; maybe TRBD1 (6 bases). Trimming removed 4 bases at V and 3 bases at J, with 14 bases between. The CDR3 is made up of 15 amino acids. Per the germline V gene, CDR1 is SGHRS and CDR2 is YFSETQ. The CDR3 loop is CASSPWAGDNQPQHF. The CDR3 nucleotides read TGCGCCAGCAGCCCTTGGGCAGGGGACAATCAGCCCCAGCATTTT.

This clonotype has a handful of counts. The CDR3 bases are TGTGCCTGGAACCTCGGGGACACTTCTTCCTACGAGCAGTACTTC. Its translation is CAWNLGDTSSYEQYF. The rearrangement uses TRBV30 and TRBJ2-7; a weak D match, TRBD1 (6 bases). The V end lost 4 bases, the J end lost 1 base, and 17 bases lay between the germline ends. This CDR3 has 15 residues. In germline, CDR1 is GTSNPN, CDR2 SVGIG (reference sequence).